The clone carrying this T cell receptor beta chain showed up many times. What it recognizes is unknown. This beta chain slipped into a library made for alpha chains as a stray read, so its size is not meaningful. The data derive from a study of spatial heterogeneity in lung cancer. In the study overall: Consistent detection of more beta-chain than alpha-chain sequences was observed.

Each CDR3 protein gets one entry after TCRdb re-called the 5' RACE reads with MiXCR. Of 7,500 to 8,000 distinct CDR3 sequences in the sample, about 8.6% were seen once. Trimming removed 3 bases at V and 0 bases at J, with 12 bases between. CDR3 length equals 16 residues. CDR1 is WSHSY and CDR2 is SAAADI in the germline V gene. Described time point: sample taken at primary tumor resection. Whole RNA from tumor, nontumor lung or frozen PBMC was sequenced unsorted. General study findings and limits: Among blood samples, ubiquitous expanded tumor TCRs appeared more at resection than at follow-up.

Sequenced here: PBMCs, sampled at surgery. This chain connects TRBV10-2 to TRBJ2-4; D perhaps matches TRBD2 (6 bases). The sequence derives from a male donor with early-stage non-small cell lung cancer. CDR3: CASSEWGESAKNIQYF. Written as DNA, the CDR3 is TGCGCCAGCAGTGAATGGGGGGAATCAGCCAAAAACATTCAGTACTTC.